The 22 T cell receptor beta chains presented below share a single source sample, sequenced in a study of cytomegalovirus exposure and HLA in healthy donors (dated by TCRdb to about 2017). The library was obtained by the immunoSEQ multiplex PCR assay. For the multiplex PCR, a mixture combining 60 forward primers for TCR Vbeta segments and 13 reverse primers for TCR Jbeta segments was used. Entries here come from immuneACCESS through TCRdb and include only in-frame sequences with V and J called. Some clones fail to appear in such tables; in the studies checked, an unresolved V gene covers under half of the shortfall, and the cause of the remainder is unknown. The sample table lists about 84,000 clones, 55% to 70% of them with a count of one. The ten largest make up about 15% of the sample. Sequenced: PBMCs. These receptors all come from a woman between 40 and 50 years old in good health and CMV-seropositive.

The chain uses TRBV11-2 and TRBJ2-7; 9 bases map to TRBD2. V lost 4 bases, J lost 6 bases, and 7 bases stayed unmatched. The CDR3 consists of 14 residues. Germline CDR1 SGHAT, CDR2 FQNNGV. CDR3 nucleotide sequence: TGTGCCAGCAGCTCCCTAGCGGGAAGACCCGAGCAGTACTTC. This translates into CASSSLAGRPEQYF.

The gene calls are TRBV7-9 and TRBJ2-7, with TRBD2 identical over 9 bases. Trimming at V came to 3 bases and at J to 4 bases, leaving 4 bases not matched to a gene. Germline V gene sequence: CDR1 SEHNR, CDR2 FQNEAQ (reference sequence). The CDR3 totals 14 residues. CDR3 residues: CASSFSGRGYEQYF. In DNA form, the CDR3 reads TGTGCCAGCAGCTTTAGCGGGAGAGGGTACGAGCAGTACTTC.

The CDR3: CITGGLEAFF. The CDR3 DNA reads as TGCATAACGGGGGGACTCGAAGCTTTCTTT. The chain combines TRBV20-1 with TRBJ1-1, with D possibly being TRBD1 (5 bases). The germline V gene has CDR1 DFQATT and CDR2 SNEGSKA (reference sequence). CDR3 length equals 10 residues.

This chain connects TRBV7-2 to TRBJ2-3; weak D call: TRBD2 (6 bases). This CDR3 has 18 residues. V was cut by 6 bases and J by 1 base, with 23 bases left in between. CDR1 and CDR2 (germline): SGHTA, FQGNSA. CDR3 coding DNA: TGTGCCAGCAGTCCCTTTATCATCGGGGGATCGGGCACAGATACGCAGTATTTT. This encodes CASSPFIIGGSGTDTQYF. The full variable domain, rest sourced from reference TRBV7-2 and TRBJ2-3, is GAGVSQSPSNKVTEKGKDVELRCDPISGHTALYWYRQSLGQGLEFLIYFQGNSAPDKSGLPSDRFSAERTGGSVSTLTIQRTQQEDSAVYLCASSPFIIGGSGTDTQYFGPGTRLTVL.

The chain's CDR3 is CASRGLGQGGYEQFF. CDR3 in DNA: TGTGCCAGCAGGGGGTTGGGACAGGGAGGTTATGAGCAGTTCTTC. The chain carries TRBV7-2 and TRBJ2-1; 9 nucleotides match TRBD1. This CDR3 is 15 amino acids long. V gave up 6 bases and J gave up 8 bases; unmatched junction bases: 11. Per germline, CDR1 SGHTA and CDR2 FQGNSA. The variable domain in full, completed from reference TRBV7-2 and TRBJ2-1, reads GAGVSQSPSNKVTEKGKDVELRCDPISGHTALYWYRQSLGQGLEFLIYFQGNSAPDKSGLPSDRFSAERTGGSVSTLTIQRTQQEDSAVYLCASRGLGQGGYEQFFGPGTRLTVL.

This clone was observed a single time. The chain carries TRBV5-1 and TRBJ2-1; D possibly corresponds to TRBD1 (6 bases). The CDR3 length is 14 residues. The V end was cut by 2 bases, the J end by 6 bases, with 12 bases between. Germline V CDR1 and CDR2: SGHRS, YFSETQ. This chain's CDR3 is CASSLLSQGNEQFF. The CDR3 coding sequence is TGCGCCAGCAGCTTACTATCACAGGGCAATGAGCAGTTCTTC.

The V call is TRBV7-9, the J call TRBJ2-3, with TRBD2 matching over 10 bases. Germline CDR1 is SEHNR and CDR2 is FQNEAQ (reference sequence). The junction had 7 bases not matched to a gene; V was cut back by 5 bases and J by 2 bases. The CDR3 is 16 amino acids. The CDR3 DNA reads as TGTGCCAGCAGCGCTCCCGGGACTAGCGACACAGATACGCAGTATTTT. Translated, it gives CASSAPGTSDTDTQYF.

This chain links TRBV14 with TRBJ1-1; no reliable D call. The CDR3 runs to 12 residues. CDR1 and CDR2 (germline): SGHDN, FVKESK. With 1 base removed from V and 13 bases from J, the gap between germline ends came to 13 bases. The CDR3 loop reads CASSQGAGIGFF. CDR3 DNA sequence: TGTGCCAGCAGCCAAGGAGCGGGAATCGGTTTCTTT.

The rearrangement links TRBV14 to TRBJ1-2, with 8 bases lining up with TRBD1. After removal of 1 base from V and 3 bases from J, the junction contained 4 bases not matched to a gene. Germline V gene sequence: CDR1 SGHDN, CDR2 FVKESK. This CDR3 has 15 residues. Here the CDR3 DNA reads TGTGCCAGCAGCCAAGGAGCAGGGGGCGACTATGGCTACACCTTC. Translated: CASSQGAGGDYGYTF.

This clone turned up a few times. This rearrangement joins TRBV7-2 to TRBJ2-4; maybe TRBD2 (6 bases). This CDR3 contains 14 residues. The V and J ends lost 5 bases and 6 bases respectively, with 14 bases between them. The V gene's germline CDR1 is SGHTA and CDR2 FQGNSA. This CDR3 reads CASSPGGTRNIQYF. The CDR3 DNA follows: TGTGCCAGCAGCCCAGGAGGGACTCGAAACATTCAGTACTTC.

This chain joins TRBV28 and TRBJ1-5; 8 nucleotides line up with TRBD1. With V trimmed by 5 bases and J by 7 bases, 4 bases remained unmatched. CDR1 is MDHEN, CDR2 SYDVKM, per germline. The CDR3 spans 13 residues. CDR3 amino acids: CASSRTGPQPQHF. The CDR3 DNA follows: TGTGCCAGCAGTCGGACAGGGCCGCAGCCCCAGCATTTT.

This clone has more than one count but fewer than ten. The V call is TRBV28, the J call TRBJ1-2, with D maybe TRBD1 (6 bases). The germline gives CDR1 MDHEN, CDR2 SYDVKM. CDR3 length: 13 amino acids. V was clipped by 2 bases and J by 3 bases, with 7 bases between them. This CDR3 is CASSLAGDYGYTF. For the CDR3, the DNA is TGTGCCAGCAGTTTAGCAGGGGACTATGGCTACACCTTC.

V gene TRBV4-1 combines with J gene TRBJ2-3, with 7 bases lining up with TRBD2. The CDR3 is 17 amino acids. Looked up from germline, CDR1 is MGHRA and CDR2 is YSYEKL. V lost 0 bases to trimming and J lost 6 bases; unmatched junction nucleotides: 12. The CDR3 bases are TGCGCCAGCAGCCAAGAGGGGTCTAGCGGCCCATGGGATACGCAGTATTTT. This gives the protein CASSQEGSSGPWDTQYF.

V gene TRBV7-6 combines with J gene TRBJ2-7, with TRBD2 matching over 12 bases. The CDR3 is made up of 14 amino acids. CDR1 SGHVS and CDR2 FNYEAQ come from the germline V gene. With V trimmed by 11 bases and J by 6 bases, 11 bases remained unmatched. Here the CDR3 reads CAAPGLAGVGEQYF. The CDR3 DNA reads TGTGCCGCCCCGGGACTAGCGGGTGTAGGCGAGCAGTACTTC.

This clone was observed a few times. J is TRBJ1-1 and V is TRBV19, with a possible D match to TRBD1 (5 bases). This CDR3 has 13 residues. Deletions cut 9 bases from V and 6 bases from J, with 17 bases between. From germline, CDR1 is LNHDA and CDR2 SQIVND (reference sequence). This chain's CDR3 is CASASRGEPEAFF. DNA for the CDR3: TGTGCCAGCGCGAGCCGGGGGGAGCCTGAAGCTTTCTTT.

The rearrangement links TRBV4-1 to TRBJ2-1; 9 positions match TRBD2. V was pared by 4 bases and J by 4 bases, with 8 bases of the junction left unmatched. CDR1 MGHRA and CDR2 YSYEKL come from the germline V gene. The CDR3 totals 16 residues. The CDR3 sequence is CASSRVAGGPYNEQFF. DNA of the CDR3: TGCGCCAGCAGCCGAGTGGCGGGAGGGCCGTACAATGAGCAGTTCTTC.

The J gene is TRBJ2-1, the V gene TRBV29-1; TRBD1 agrees at 7 bases. With V trimmed by 1 base and J by 5 bases, 5 bases remained unmatched. The CDR3 sequence is 14 residues long. The germline gives CDR1 SQVTM, CDR2 ANQGSEA. The CDR3 protein is CSVEGTGVDNEQFF. In nucleotides, the CDR3 is TGCAGCGTTGAAGGGACAGGTGTGGACAATGAGCAGTTCTTC.

The chain joins TRBV28 to TRBJ2-7; D ambiguous. Germline lookup yields CDR1 MDHEN and CDR2 SYDVKM. The CDR3 has 9 residues. V was cut by 8 bases and J by 6 bases, with 5 bases left in between. CDR3 region: CASYSEQYF. As DNA, the CDR3 is TGTGCCAGCTATTCCGAGCAGTACTTC.

The CDR3 loop reads CASSSSVGGAEAFF. The CDR3 DNA follows: TGTGCCAGCAGCTCGTCGGTTGGAGGGGCTGAAGCTTTCTTT. The chain joins TRBV7-2 to TRBJ1-1, with D perhaps TRBD1 (5 bases). Trimming pared 4 bases from V and 6 bases from J, leaving 15 bases between. CDR1 is SGHTA and CDR2 is FQGNSA in the germline V gene. The CDR3 has 14 amino acids.

This clone has a handful of counts. The chain employs TRBV19 and TRBJ2-3; D might be TRBD2 (5 bases). This CDR3 is 12 amino acids long. Germline CDR1 and CDR2: LNHDA and SQIVND (reference sequence). Trimming removed 6 bases from V and 7 bases from J, with 11 bases in between. The CDR3 nucleotides read TGTGCCAGTAGCGAACTCGGGAATACGCAGTATTTT. Its protein is CASSELGNTQYF. Variable domain in full (rest from reference TRBV19 and TRBJ2-3): DGGITQSPKYLFRKEGQNVTLSCEQNLNHDAMYWYRQDPGQGLRLIYYSQIVNDFQKGDIAEGYSVSREKKESFPLTVTSAQKNPTAFYLCASSELGNTQYFGPGTRLTVL.

V gene TRBV4-2 combines with J gene TRBJ2-1; 9 bases agree with TRBD2. Germline loops: CDR1 LGHNA, CDR2 YNFKEQ. The junction had 9 bases not matched to a gene; V was cut back by 3 bases and J by 6 bases. This CDR3 is built from 16 residues. CDR3 in DNA: TGTGCCAGCAGCCAGCCGGGACTAGCTGTTACCAATGAGCAGTTCTTC. Translated: CASSQPGLAVTNEQFF.

This clone was picked up many times. The chain combines TRBV6-5 with TRBJ2-1, with a possible D match to TRBD2 (6 bases). Trimming took 0 bases from V and 0 from J, leaving 9 bases between them. This CDR3 region has 16 residues. Germline V gene lookup returns CDR1 MNHEY and CDR2 SVGAGI. The CDR3 loop reads CASSYSGLYSYNEQFF. CDR3 sequence (DNA): TGTGCCAGCAGTTACTCGGGACTTTACTCCTACAATGAGCAGTTCTTC.